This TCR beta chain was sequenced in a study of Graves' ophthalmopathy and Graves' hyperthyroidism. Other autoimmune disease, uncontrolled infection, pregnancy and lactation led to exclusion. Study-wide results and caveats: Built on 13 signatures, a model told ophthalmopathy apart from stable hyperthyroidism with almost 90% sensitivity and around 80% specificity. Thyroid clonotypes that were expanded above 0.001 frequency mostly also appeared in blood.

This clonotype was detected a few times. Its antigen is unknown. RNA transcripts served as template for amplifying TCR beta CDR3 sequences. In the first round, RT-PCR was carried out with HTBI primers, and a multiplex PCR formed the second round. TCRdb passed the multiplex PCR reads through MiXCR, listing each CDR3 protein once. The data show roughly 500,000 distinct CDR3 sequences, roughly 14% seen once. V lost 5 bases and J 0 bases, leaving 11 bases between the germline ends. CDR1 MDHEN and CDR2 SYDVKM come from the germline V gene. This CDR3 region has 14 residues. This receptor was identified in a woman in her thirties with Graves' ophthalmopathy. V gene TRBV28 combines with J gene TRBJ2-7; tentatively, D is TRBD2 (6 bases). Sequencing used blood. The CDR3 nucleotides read TGTGCCAGCAGTGGTCCGACTAGCTCCTACGAGCAGTACTTC. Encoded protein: CASSGPTSSYEQYF. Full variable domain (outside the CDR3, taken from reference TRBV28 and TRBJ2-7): DVKVTQSSRYLVKRTGEKVFLECVQDMDHENMFWYRQDPGLGLRLIYFSYDVKMKEKGDIPEGYSVSREKKERFSLILESASTNQTSMYLCASSGPTSSYEQYFGPGTRLTVT.